These T cell receptor beta chains were read from a single sample in a study of blood T cell repertoires in COVID-19. Profiled with immunoSEQ multiplex PCR; TCRdb holds only in-frame clones, not every one. Of around 150,000 clones listed, approximately 80% are singletons. The sample consisted of PBMCs or T cells enriched from blood (not recorded which). Receptors originate from a woman aged 55-69 years who had recovered from COVID-19. Both conserved end residues are part of each CDR3. The D gene is left open where the match is weak. Part of the rows lack a size; the others show once, few, many or a class for expanded clones.

j_gene | v_gene | abundance | d_gene | CDR3aa | CDR3nt
TRBJ1-6 | TRBV2 | few | NA | CASSFDRTRNNSPLHF | TGTGCCAGCAGTTTTGACAGGACCAGGAATAATTCACCCCTCCACTTT
TRBJ1-1 | TRBV7-8 | NA | NA | CASSLGRLTNTEAFF | TGTGCCAGCAGCTTAGGTCGACTGACGAACACTGAAGCTTTCTTT
TRBJ1-6 | TRBV28 | NA | NA | CASSFLDSFSPLHF | TGTGCCAGCAGTTTCTTGGACAGTTTTTCACCCCTCCACTTT
TRBJ1-2 | TRBV5-4 | NA | TRBD1 | CASSLYSGGDGYTF | TGTGCCAGCAGCTTGTACTCAGGGGGCGATGGCTACACCTTC
TRBJ2-1 | TRBV5-1 | NA | NA | CASRTGEGSSSQFF | TGCGCCAGCAGGACCGGGGAAGGCTCCAGCTCACAGTTCTTC
TRBJ1-4 | TRBV5-1 | NA | NA | CASSLDPGRANEKLFF | TGCGCCAGCAGCTTGGACCCCGGCAGGGCTAATGAAAAACTGTTTTTT
TRBJ2-4 | TRBV4-1 | NA | NA | CASSQEWAQNIQYF | TGCGCCAGCAGCCAAGAATGGGCGCAGAACATTCAGTACTTC
TRBJ2-7 | TRBV4-1 | NA | NA | CASSPISRLSEQYF | TGCGCCAGCAGCCCAATCAGTCGACTTTCCGAGCAGTACTTC
TRBJ2-7 | TRBV3-1/TRBV3-2 | NA | TRBD1 | CASSHNDRAYEQYF | TGTGCCAGCAGCCACAACGACAGGGCCTACGAGCAGTACTTC
TRBJ2-1 | TRBV7-7 | once | NA | CASSLGAAVYNEQFF | TGTGCCAGCAGCTTAGGGGCCGCAGTATACAATGAGCAGTTCTTC
TRBJ1-2 | TRBV1 | NA | NA | CTSSQAAYGYTF | TGCACCAGCAGCCAGGCGGCGTATGGCTACACCTTC
TRBJ1-4 | TRBV10-2 | NA | TRBD1 | CASSRDRVEKLFF | TGCGCCAGCAGCCGGGACAGGGTCGAAAAACTGTTTTTT